This entry describes one T cell receptor beta chain. This sample was included in a study of blood T cell repertoires in COVID-19. Some clones are missing from TCRdb's copy, which holds only in-frame ones; the method was immunoSEQ multiplex PCR. Of about 150,000 clones in the sample, about 88% were seen once. Trimming removed 2 bases at V and 4 bases at J, with 3 bases between. This CDR3 is 11 amino acids long. Germline values: CDR1 SGHDN, CDR2 FVKESK. The TCR was taken from a human donor in a cohort sampled during active COVID-19. Sequenced: peripheral blood. V is TRBV14 and J is TRBJ2-7; D ambiguous. Here the CDR3 DNA reads TGTGCCAGCAGCCAATATTACGAGCAGTACTTC. It is translated as CASSQYYEQYF.